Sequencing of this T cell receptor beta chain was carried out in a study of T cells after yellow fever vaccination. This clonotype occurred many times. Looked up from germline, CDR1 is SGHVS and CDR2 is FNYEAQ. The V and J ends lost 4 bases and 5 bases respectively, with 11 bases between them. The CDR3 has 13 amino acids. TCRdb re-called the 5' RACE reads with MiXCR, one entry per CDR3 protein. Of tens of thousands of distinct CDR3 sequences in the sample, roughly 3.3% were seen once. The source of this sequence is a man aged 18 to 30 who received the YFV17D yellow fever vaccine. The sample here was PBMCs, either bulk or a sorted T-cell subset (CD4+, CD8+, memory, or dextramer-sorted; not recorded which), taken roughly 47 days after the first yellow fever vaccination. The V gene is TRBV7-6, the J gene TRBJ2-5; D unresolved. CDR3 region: CASSSVVGETQYF. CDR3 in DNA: TGTGCCAGCAGCTCCGTAGTTGGGGAGACCCAGTACTTC.